This entry is about one T cell receptor (beta chain). Its antigen is undetermined. These data originate in a study of OX40 agonist ivuxolimab in advanced cancers. Study-wide results and caveats: The average count of expanded clones was higher among CD8+ T cells than among CD4+. The CD4+ and CD8+ T cells in the blood had expanded clonally by week 6 at 0.1 to 3.0 mg/kg.

V gave up 4 bases and J gave up 2 bases; unmatched junction bases: 9. Germline loops: CDR1 SGHRS, CDR2 YFSETQ. The CDR3 runs 16 residues. Only in-frame clones appear in the TCRdb table, and some are missing; sequencing was by immunoSEQ multiplex PCR. The profile covers around 80,000 clones, with less than 85% appearing a single time and 0.4% to 0.5% taken by the ten largest. This rearrangement joins TRBV5-1 to TRBJ2-3, with 8 bases that match TRBD2. The TCR was taken from an adult with an advanced solid tumor such as melanoma, head and neck, liver or kidney cancer. The sequenced sample was CD4+ or CD8+ T cells sorted from blood, obtained in a trial of the OX40 agonist ivuxolimab. The CDR3 DNA follows: TGCGCCAGCAGCCAATTACCGGGACTAGTCACAGATACGCAGTATTTT. Translated: CASSQLPGLVTDTQYF.